The 16 T cell receptor beta chains given below trace back to one sample, sequenced in a study of post-analysis software for immune sequencing data. Study-wide results and limits: In patients, TRBV5-6, TRBV5-1 and TRBV20-1 belonged to four or five TRBV segments found more frequently than in controls.

cDNA libraries for TCR beta contained unique molecular identifiers. TCRdb re-called the PCR reads with MiXCR, one entry per CDR3 protein. This sample yields roughly 200,000 distinct CDR3 sequences, of which over 25% are seen a single time; 3.4% belongs to the top ten. No antigen is known for these receptors. The sample taken for sequencing was blood. These receptors all stem from a girl between 2 and 17 years old with multiple sclerosis.

This clonotype occurred many times. This chain links TRBV4-1 with TRBJ2-7; no definite D call. The ends were cut back, 1 base at V and 2 bases at J, with 9 bases in the middle. Germline CDR1 and CDR2: MGHRA and YSYEKL. The CDR3 is made up of 14 amino acids. CDR3 protein: CASSQVWGPYEQYF. DNA for the CDR3: TGCGCCAGCAGCCAAGTGTGGGGTCCCTACGAGCAGTACTTC.

Remarks on this clonotype: This may be a read error, as it is one base from a much larger clone. J is TRBJ2-7 and V is TRBV6-2 or TRBV6-3; 7 bases agree with TRBD2. Per germline, CDR1 MNHEY and CDR2 SVGEGT. This CDR3 comprises 15 residues. With V trimmed by 4 bases and J by 0 bases, 6 bases remained unmatched. The chain's CDR3 is CASSCGGVGSYEQYF. CDR3 bases: TGTGCCAGCAGTTGCGGGGGAGTAGGCTCCTACGAGCAGTACTTC.

This clonotype was counted ten times or more. This sequence joins TRBV4-1 and TRBJ2-4; maybe TRBD1 (7 bases). CDR1 is MGHRA, CDR2 YSYEKL, per germline. V was pared by 3 bases and J by 0 bases, with 12 bases between. CDR3 length equals 16 residues. The CDR3 loop reads CASSHAGGPAKNIQYF. CDR3 sequence (DNA): TGCGCCAGCAGCCATGCAGGGGGGCCAGCCAAAAACATTCAGTACTTC.

The table lists this clonotype with a few counts. The V and J genes are TRBV12-3 or TRBV12-4 and TRBJ2-1; tentatively, D is TRBD1 (6 bases). The CDR3 runs to 16 residues. V lost 3 bases, J lost 5 bases, and 17 bases lay in between. CDR3 region: CASSFNRDLANNEQFF. CDR3 DNA sequence: TGTGCCAGCAGTTTTAACAGGGATTTAGCAAACAATGAGCAGTTCTTC.

This clonotype appeared many times. The chain couples TRBV4-1 to TRBJ2-3; TRBD2 is a possible D gene (6 bases). The germline V and J ends were trimmed by 0 bases and 2 bases, with 15 bases remaining between them. This CDR3 spans 17 amino acids. Germline CDR1 MGHRA, CDR2 YSYEKL. CDR3 in DNA: TGCGCCAGCAGCCAAGATGTTTCGCGGGGATACACAGATACGCAGTATTTT. Protein product: CASSQDVSRGYTDTQYF.

Remarks on this clonotype: A much more abundant neighbour one base away suggests this may be a read error. The rearrangement links TRBV9 to TRBJ2-5; 9 bases fit TRBD2. Germline V gives CDR1 SGDLS, CDR2 YYNGEE. The CDR3 loop spans 17 amino acids. V was pared by 4 bases and J by 11 bases, with 21 bases of the junction left unmatched. CDR3 sequence: CASSLRPAGGPENEQYF. CDR3 sequence (DNA): TGTGCCAGCAGCCTTAGACCCGCGGGGGGGCCTGAGAATGAGCAGTACTTC.

The chain links TRBV5-1 to TRBJ2-1, with TRBD1 identical over 11 bases. The length of the CDR3 is 14 residues. CDR1 is SGHRS and CDR2 is YFSETQ in the germline V gene. Unmatched junction bases numbered 4, after V lost 4 bases and J lost 7 bases. In nucleotides, the CDR3 is TGCGCCAGCAGCGTGGGACAGGGGGTTAATGAGCAGTTCTTC. Residues: CASSVGQGVNEQFF.

This clonotype appeared many times. The chain couples TRBV29-1 to TRBJ2-1, with D tentatively TRBD2 (6 bases). The CDR3 runs 14 residues. Trimming stripped 4 bases from V and 10 bases from J, with 20 bases between. Germline V lookup: CDR1 SQVTM, CDR2 ANQGSEA. The CDR3 sequence is CSVGWGDASNEQFF. The CDR3 nucleotides read TGCAGCGTTGGTTGGGGGGACGCCTCCAACGAGCAGTTCTTC.

Regarding this clonotype: At one end the junction does not follow the germline gene, possibly because of a read error. The chain employs TRBV3-1 and TRBJ1-5; a weak D match, TRBD1 (5 bases). The CDR3 is 15 residues long. Per germline, CDR1 LGHDT and CDR2 YNNKEL (reference sequence). The CDR3 nucleotides read TGTGCCGGCAGCCCAAAGAATGAGGGGATTCAGCCCCAGCATTTT. Amino acids: CAGSPKNEGIQPQHF.

The V and J genes are TRBV28 and TRBJ1-5; D perhaps matches TRBD1 (5 bases). The V end lost 6 bases, the J end lost 4 bases, and 13 bases lay between the germline ends. The CDR3 runs 14 residues. Looked up from germline, CDR1 is MDHEN and CDR2 is SYDVKM. Here the CDR3 reads CASRGWAGNQPQHF. In DNA, the CDR3 is TGTGCCAGCAGGGGATGGGCAGGGAATCAGCCCCAGCATTTT. Variable domain in full (rest from reference TRBV28 and TRBJ1-5): DVKVTQSSRYLVKRTGEKVFLECVQDMDHENMFWYRQDPGLGLRLIYFSYDVKMKEKGDIPEGYSVSREKKERFSLILESASTNQTSMYLCASRGWAGNQPQHFGDGTRLSIL.

About this clonotype: A read error may explain this, as a much larger clone is one base away. The genes are TRBV7-9 and TRBJ2-1; D not resolved. Germline CDR1 reads SEHNR; CDR2 reads FQNEAQ (reference sequence). This CDR3 spans 13 amino acids. Trimming cost V 6 bases and J 6 bases, with 12 bases left between them. CDR3 sequence reads: CASRSNWGNEQFF. The CDR3 DNA reads TGTGCCAGCAGGTCCAATTGGGGCAATGAGCAGTTCTTC.

This chain's CDR3 is CASSLGINQPQHF. As DNA, the CDR3 is TGTGCCAGCAGTTTGGGAATCAATCAGCCCCAGCATTTT. V usage is TRBV12-3 or TRBV12-4 and J usage is TRBJ1-5; D remains unclear. Trimming shortened V by 3 bases and J by 3 bases, and 6 bases separated the two germline ends. This CDR3 is built from 13 residues.

V gene TRBV7-3 combines with J gene TRBJ2-1; 10 bases fit TRBD2. V shed 5 bases and J 5 bases; nucleotides not matched to a gene: 18. The CDR3 runs to 19 residues. Germline CDR1 is SGHTA and CDR2 is FQGTGA. Here the CDR3 DNA reads TGTGCCAGCAGCCAAAGAGGCGGGCGCAGACTAGCGGGTCACAATGAGCAGTTCTTC. It translates to CASSQRGGRRLAGHNEQFF.

Turning to this clonotype: A much larger clone lies one base from this, so it may be a read error. The chain recombines TRBV12-3 or TRBV12-4 with TRBJ2-3, with D possibly matching TRBD1 (5 bases). The CDR3 runs to 15 residues. The CDR3 is CASSLIGAYTDAQYF. For the CDR3, the DNA is TGTGCCAGCAGTTTAATTGGGGCCTACACAGATGCGCAGTATTTT.

This clonotype was detected many times. J is TRBJ2-5 and V is TRBV6-1; 8 bases are a match to TRBD1. CDR1 is MNHNS, CDR2 SASEGT, per germline. V lost 2 bases and J lost 11; bases outside the gene matches: 7. This CDR3 is built from 13 residues. For the CDR3, the DNA is TGTGCCAGCAGTGAAAGCAGGGGGCGCATGCAGTACTTC. This gives the protein CASSESRGRMQYF.

This clonotype showed up just a few times. The V gene is TRBV20-1, the J gene TRBJ2-7; 8 bases are shared with TRBD1. The CDR3 has 12 amino acids. Germline V gene data show CDR1 as DFQATT and CDR2 as SNEGSKA (reference sequence). With 6 bases clipped from V and 2 bases from J, the junction kept 3 bases outside the gene matches. This chain's CDR3 is CSADRGTYEQYF. CDR3 bases: TGCAGTGCCGACAGGGGAACCTACGAGCAGTACTTC.